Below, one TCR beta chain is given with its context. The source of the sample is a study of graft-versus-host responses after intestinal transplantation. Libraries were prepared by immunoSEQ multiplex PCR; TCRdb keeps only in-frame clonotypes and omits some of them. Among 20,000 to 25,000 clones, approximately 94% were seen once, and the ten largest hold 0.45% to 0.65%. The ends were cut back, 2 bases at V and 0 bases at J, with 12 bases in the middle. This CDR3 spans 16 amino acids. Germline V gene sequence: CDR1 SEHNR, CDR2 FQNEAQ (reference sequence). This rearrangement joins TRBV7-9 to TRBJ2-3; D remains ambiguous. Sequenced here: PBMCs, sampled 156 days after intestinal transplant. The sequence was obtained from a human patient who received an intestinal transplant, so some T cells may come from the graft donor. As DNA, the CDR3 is TGTGCCAGCAGCTTAAGGGCTGGAGCTAGCACAGATACGCAGTATTTT. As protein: CASSLRAGASTDTQYF.